The 23 T cell receptor beta chains in this list originate from one sample, sequenced in a study of Graves' ophthalmopathy and Graves' hyperthyroidism. RNA transcripts were the template, and TCR beta CDR3 regions were amplified from them. HTBI primers were employed in first-round RT-PCR, then a second-round multiplex PCR followed. TCRdb recomputed calls from the multiplex PCR reads with MiXCR, one row per CDR3 protein. The sample holds approximately 700,000 distinct CDR3 sequences, approximately 40% seen once. Input material: peripheral blood. The origin of the receptors is an adult man with Graves' ophthalmopathy.

In the case of this clonotype: This clone may be a read error of a much larger clone one base away. The final CDR3 position lacks the conserved phenylalanine or tryptophan, pointing to a likely read error. The V gene is TRBV11-1, the J gene TRBJ2-5; D may be TRBD1 or TRBD2 (5 bases each). This CDR3 has 14 residues. Trimming cost V 5 bases and J 3 bases, with 13 bases left between them. Germline CDR1 reads SGHAT; CDR2 reads FQDESV (reference sequence). The CDR3 DNA reads TGTGCCAGCAGCGACCGGGACGTAGAAGAGACCCAGTACTGC. Its protein product is CASSDRDVEETQYC.

The count of this clonotype is one. The chain carries TRBV25-1 and TRBJ1-2; D is possibly TRBD1 (5 bases). The CDR3 length is 15 residues. Germline V gene data show CDR1 as MGHDK and CDR2 as SYGVNS. The ends were cut back, 6 bases at V and 4 bases at J, with 18 bases in the middle. The CDR3 bases are TGTGCCAGCAGGGCCACCGGGGCCCCACTCTATGGCTACACCTTC. Translation gives CASRATGAPLYGYTF.

The CDR3 DNA is TGCGGCCCTAAGGCGCTAGCGGGAGAGGACCTGACTTTC. Translating gives CGPKALAGEDLTF. The chain carries TRBV29-1 and TRBJ2-6; 10 bases match TRBD2. In germline, CDR1 is SQVTM, CDR2 ANQGSEA. The CDR3 length is 13 residues.

This chain connects TRBV11-2 to TRBJ1-2; tentatively, D is TRBD1 (5 bases). There are 13 residues in the CDR3. The V end lost 3 bases, the J end lost 9 bases, and 14 bases lay between the germline ends. Germline CDR1 and CDR2: SGHAT and FQNNGV. CDR3 residues: CASSLGSGTRYTF. The DNA for the CDR3 is TGTGCCAGCAGCTTGGGAAGCGGGACTCGCTACACCTTC.

V and J are TRBV5-1 and TRBJ2-5, with 8 nucleotides matching TRBD1. The CDR3 is made up of 15 amino acids. The germline CDR1 and CDR2 sequences are SGHRS and YFSETQ. V trimming: 4 bases; J trimming: 4 bases; junction bases outside the gene matches: 9. In DNA form, the CDR3 reads TGCGCCAGCAGCACGGACAGGGTAGTAGGAGAGACCCAGTACTTC. This translates into CASSTDRVVGETQYF.

This chain connects TRBV2 to TRBJ1-4; D is unresolved. From germline, CDR1 is SNHLY and CDR2 FYNNEI. Trimming cost V 8 bases and J 8 bases, with 18 bases left between them. This CDR3 has 14 amino acids. The CDR3 region has the DNA TGTGCCAGCTCACCCGATCGACGGGTCGAAAAACTGTTTTTT. Translation: CASSPDRRVEKLFF.

This clonotype came up many times. The CDR3 loop reads CASSSQGYSGNTIYF. As DNA, the CDR3 is TGTGCCAGCAGCTCCCAGGGTTATTCTGGAAACACCATATATTTT. This chain connects TRBV11-2 to TRBJ1-3; tentative D call: TRBD1 (5 bases). V was clipped by 4 bases and J by 1 base, with 11 bases between them. Germline values: CDR1 SGHAT, CDR2 FQNNGV. This CDR3 is built from 15 residues.

This clonotype was counted a single time. The junction does not match germline at one end; this may be a read error. The chain carries TRBV29-1 and TRBJ2-7; tentatively, D is TRBD1 (7 bases). Germline CDR1 SQVTM, CDR2 ANQGSEA. The CDR3 length is 14 residues. CDR3 bases: TGCAGCGTTGAACCGCCAGGGGGGTTGTACGGGCAGTACTTC. Translated, it gives CSVEPPGGLYGQYF.

This chain joins TRBV29-1 and TRBJ2-3; 7 bases match TRBD1. This CDR3 comprises 16 residues. From germline, CDR1 is SQVTM and CDR2 ANQGSEA. Losses at the gene ends were 3 bases for V and 2 bases for J; bases not matched to a gene: 11. Written as DNA, the CDR3 is TGCAGCGTTGAGTCCGTCACAGGGGCTTACACAGATACGCAGTATTTT. Translated, it gives CSVESVTGAYTDTQYF.

The chain carries TRBV7-2 and TRBJ2-3; D unresolved. The V end was cut by 3 bases, the J end by 4 bases, with 14 bases between. The V gene's germline CDR1 is SGHTA and CDR2 FQGNSA. This CDR3 has 15 residues. Written as DNA, the CDR3 is TGTGCCAGCAGCTTTAGTCGCATAGTGGCAGATACGCAGTATTTT. Translating gives CASSFSRIVADTQYF.

This clonotype was detected once. The V and J genes are TRBV7-9 and TRBJ2-2; 9 bases are a match to TRBD1. The J segment lost 1 base and the V segment lost 5 bases, leaving 5 bases of the junction unmatched. This CDR3 is built from 16 residues. Per the germline V gene, CDR1 is SEHNR and CDR2 is FQNEAQ (reference sequence). The CDR3 protein is CASSPTGGRNTGELFF. Written as DNA, the CDR3 is TGTGCCAGCAGCCCAACAGGGGGCAGGAACACCGGGGAGCTGTTTTTT. Filled out from reference TRBV7-9 and TRBJ2-2, the complete variable domain reads DTGVSQNPRHKITKRGQNVTFRCDPISEHNRLYWYRQTLGQGPEFLTYFQNEAQLEKSRLLSDRFSAERPKGSFSTLEIQRTEQGDSAMYLCASSPTGGRNTGELFFGEGSRLTVL.

About this clonotype: A read error may account for a junction end that differs from germline. The rearrangement links TRBV6-1 to TRBJ1-2; the match to TRBD1 covers 9 bases. This CDR3 is built from 14 residues. CDR1 MNHNS and CDR2 SASEGT come from the germline V gene. This chain's CDR3 is CASSPGTGLDGNTF. Written as DNA, the CDR3 is TGTGCCAGTAGCCCCGGGACAGGGCTGGATGGCAACACCTTC.

The chain carries TRBV7-2 and TRBJ2-7, with 9 bases that match TRBD1. Germline CDR1 reads SGHTA; CDR2 reads FQGNSA. Trimming took 8 bases from V and 7 from J; bases not matched to a gene: 15. The CDR3 extends over 15 amino acids. The CDR3 bases are TGTGCCAGCTCGAGGCCGGGACAGGGCACACGGGAGCAGTACTTC. Translation gives CASSRPGQGTREQYF.

This clonotype was recorded at least ten times. V usage is TRBV7-9 and J usage is TRBJ2-6, with D possibly being TRBD1 (5 bases). Germline loops: CDR1 SEHNR, CDR2 FQNEAQ (reference sequence). Trimming cost V 0 bases and J 4 bases, with 10 bases left between them. The CDR3 is 16 residues long. CDR3 loop: CASSLALGAGANVLTF. CDR3 bases: TGTGCCAGCAGCTTAGCGCTAGGGGCCGGGGCCAACGTCCTGACTTTC.

The chain has TRBV7-3 and TRBJ2-7; D gene ambiguous. The germline V and J ends were trimmed by 4 bases and 1 base, with 14 bases remaining between them. Germline V gene lookup returns CDR1 SGHTA and CDR2 FQGTGA. The CDR3 consists of 15 residues. The CDR3 sequence: CASSSPGVRSYEQYF. The DNA of the CDR3 is TGTGCCAGCAGCTCCCCTGGGGTGAGGTCCTACGAGCAGTACTTC.

The gene calls are TRBV27 and TRBJ1-5; TRBD1 aligns across 7 bases. The CDR3 length is 13 residues. J was trimmed by 8 bases and V by 8 bases; bases with no gene match: 9. Germline CDR1 is MNHEY and CDR2 is SMNVEV (reference sequence). The CDR3 sequence: CASSPRDSEPQHF. The CDR3 bases are TGTGCCAGCTCACCCCGGGACAGCGAGCCCCAGCATTTT.

The chain combines TRBV20-1 with TRBJ1-6; perhaps TRBD1 as D (5 bases). The CDR3 is made up of 15 amino acids. CDR1 is DFQATT, CDR2 SNEGSKA, per germline (reference sequence). The V end lost 4 bases, the J end lost 10 bases, and 20 bases lay between the germline ends. CDR3 coding DNA: TGCAGTGCTAAGGGACTAGCGGGAGGATGGTCACCCCTCCACTTT. Amino acid sequence: CSAKGLAGGWSPLHF.

In this sample, this clonotype turned up many times. The CDR3 DNA reads as TGCAGCGTTTATTGGGGGGGACAGGGGAAATACGAGCAGTACTTC. Protein: CSVYWGGQGKYEQYF. The rearrangement uses TRBV29-1 and TRBJ2-7; 10 bases map to TRBD1. The CDR3 has 15 residues. Trimming removed 5 bases from V and 4 bases from J; junction bases left unmatched: 11. Germline CDR1 and CDR2: SQVTM and ANQGSEA.

As concerns this clonotype: This may come from a read error, since a much larger clone is one base off. The chain recombines TRBV7-2 with TRBJ2-7, with 7 bases fitting TRBD1. Germline lookup yields CDR1 SGHTA and CDR2 FQGNSA. This CDR3 has 14 residues. V lost 2 bases, J lost 3 bases, and 4 bases stayed unmatched. This CDR3 is CASSLCDRDYEQYF. DNA for the CDR3: TGTGCCAGCAGCTTATGCGACAGGGACTACGAGCAGTACTTC. The variable domain in full, completed from reference TRBV7-2 and TRBJ2-7, reads GAGVSQSPSNKVTEKGKDVELRCDPISGHTALYWYRQSLGQGLEFLIYFQGNSAPDKSGLPSDRFSAERTGGSVSTLTIQRTQQEDSAVYLCASSLCDRDYEQYFGPGTRLTVT.

This clonotype has only a few counts. V gene TRBV25-1 combines with J gene TRBJ2-2; possibly TRBD1 for D (6 bases). The CDR3 has 15 amino acids. Trimming cost V 5 bases and J 4 bases, with 14 bases left between them. CDR1 MGHDK and CDR2 SYGVNS come from the germline V gene. The CDR3 sequence is CASSWGQGSTGELFF. The DNA for the CDR3 is TGTGCCAGCAGTTGGGGCCAGGGGAGCACCGGGGAGCTGTTTTTT.

The sample holds one count of this clonotype. The gene calls are TRBV7-9 and TRBJ1-2, with 7 bases fitting TRBD1. Germline values: CDR1 SEHNR, CDR2 FQNEAQ (reference sequence). V shed 5 bases, J shed 8 bases, and the junction held 14 bases outside the gene matches. The CDR3 length is 15 residues. CDR3: CASSPRDKGARGYTF. CDR3 nucleotides: TGTGCCAGCAGCCCCCGGGACAAGGGGGCTCGGGGCTACACCTTC.

The CDR3 protein is CASSIYDRGTEAFF. CDR3 coding DNA: TGTGCCAGCAGCATCTACGACAGGGGGACTGAAGCTTTCTTT. The chain combines TRBV11-1 with TRBJ1-1; 9 nucleotides align to TRBD1. The CDR3 consists of 14 residues. CDR1 is SGHAT, CDR2 FQDESV, per germline (reference sequence). The junction had 6 bases not matched to a gene; V was cut back by 5 bases and J by 5 bases.

With regard to this clonotype: The germline gene is not matched at one end of the junction; a read error may be the cause. This sequence joins TRBV7-9 and TRBJ2-6, with 8 bases fitting TRBD1. Per germline, CDR1 SEHNR and CDR2 FQNEAQ (reference sequence). The CDR3 is made up of 12 amino acids. DNA for the CDR3: TGTGCCAGCAGGCTAGGACAGGGAACTGAAGCTTTC. It specifies CASRLGQGTEAF.